The 27 T cell receptor beta chains given below trace back to one sample, sequenced in a study of PD-1 blockade in classical Hodgkin lymphoma. The assay was immunoSEQ multiplex PCR, and TCRdb's table has in-frame clones only and misses some. The data show roughly 40,000 clones, with approximately 91% seen just once and about a tenth held by the top ten. All trial patients relapsed after autologous stem cell transplantation. The sequenced sample was peripheral blood mononuclear cells (PBMCs), obtained at baseline. Every receptor here comes from a human donor with classical Hodgkin lymphoma.

CDR3 residues: CASSYTGAGYTF. The CDR3 DNA follows: TGTGCCAGCAGTTACACAGGGGCTGGCTACACCTTC. The V call is TRBV6-5, the J call TRBJ1-2, with 7 positions matching TRBD1. CDR3 size: 12 residues. CDR1 and CDR2 from the germline V gene are MNHEY and SVGAGI. The V and J ends lost 2 bases and 7 bases, in that order; junction bases with no gene match: 1.

The chain carries TRBV28 and TRBJ1-2; perhaps TRBD1 as D (6 bases). Germline lookup yields CDR1 MDHEN and CDR2 SYDVKM. V lost 4 bases and J 8 bases, leaving 14 bases between the germline ends. CDR3 size: 13 residues. CDR3 protein: CASSSVDRLGYTF. The CDR3 region has the DNA TGTGCCAGCAGTTCCGTCGACAGGTTGGGCTACACCTTC.

V is TRBV5-4 and J is TRBJ2-7; no firm D call. Trimming shortened V by 3 bases and J by 0 bases, and 4 bases separated the two germline ends. This CDR3 has 12 residues. Germline CDR1 is SGHNT and CDR2 is YYREEE (reference sequence). The CDR3: CASSSSSYEQYF. CDR3 DNA sequence: TGTGCCAGCAGCTCGAGCTCCTACGAGCAGTACTTC.

The V call is TRBV28, the J call TRBJ1-2, with D tentatively TRBD1 (5 bases). Germline values: CDR1 MDHEN, CDR2 SYDVKM. This CDR3 comprises 11 residues. Trimming pared 8 bases from V and 6 bases from J, leaving 10 bases between. CDR3 sequence reads: CASLAGDGYTF. The CDR3 coding sequence is TGTGCCAGCCTAGCGGGGGATGGCTACACCTTC.

The CDR3 bases are TGTGCCTGGACAGGGGGCAAAGAGACCCAGTACTTC. Protein: CAWTGGKETQYF. The V gene is TRBV30, the J gene TRBJ2-5; 8 positions match TRBD1. The CDR3 runs to 12 residues. Losses at the gene ends were 4 bases for V and 3 bases for J; bases not matched to a gene: 1. CDR1 and CDR2 (germline): GTSNPN, SVGIG (reference sequence).

CDR3 loop: CASSLTWTGSSGSPLHF. Written as DNA, the CDR3 is TGTGCCAGCAGCTTAACGTGGACAGGGTCCTCAGGTTCACCCCTCCACTTT. V and J are TRBV7-3 and TRBJ1-6; 8 bases fit TRBD1. This CDR3 spans 17 amino acids. The V gene's germline CDR1 is SGHTA and CDR2 FQGTGA. Trimming at V came to 0 bases and at J to 9 bases, leaving 10 bases not matched to a gene.

The chain couples TRBV9 to TRBJ2-7; weak D call: TRBD1 (5 bases). There are 14 residues in the CDR3. The V gene lost 3 bases and the J gene lost 2 bases, with 12 bases spanning the gap. CDR1 is SGDLS, CDR2 YYNGEE, per germline. This CDR3 is CASSEGLRPYEQYF. The CDR3 bases are TGTGCCAGCAGCGAGGGGCTCCGTCCCTACGAGCAGTACTTC.

This sequence joins TRBV28 and TRBJ1-2, with D hard to call. CDR1 MDHEN and CDR2 SYDVKM come from the germline V gene. The CDR3 is 17 residues long. V gave up 4 bases and J gave up 2 bases, with 20 bases separating them. The DNA for the CDR3 is TGTGCCAGCAGTTCCTCTGGGCTGGGGAGCCTCAACTATGGCTACACCTTC. Residues: CASSSSGLGSLNYGYTF.

The CDR3 sequence is CASSPRAGGYYNEQFF. Here the CDR3 DNA reads TGTGCCAGCAGCCCGAGAGCGGGGGGGTACTACAATGAGCAGTTCTTC. The chain combines TRBV9 with TRBJ2-1, with 10 bases aligning to TRBD2. Trimming cost V 4 bases and J 3 bases; bases outside gene matches: 7. Germline lookup yields CDR1 SGDLS and CDR2 YYNGEE. The CDR3 spans 16 residues.

The rearrangement links TRBV5-6 to TRBJ2-1; 10 nucleotides align to TRBD2. Germline loops: CDR1 SGHDT, CDR2 YYEEEE. CDR3 size: 14 residues. V was clipped by 3 bases and J by 4 bases; unmatched bases: 1. CDR3 residues: CASSSTSGYNEQFF. The CDR3 DNA reads as TGTGCCAGCAGCTCGACTAGCGGGTACAATGAGCAGTTCTTC.

The chain is built from TRBV5-1 and TRBJ2-7, with D perhaps matching TRBD1 (6 bases). The germline gives CDR1 SGHRS, CDR2 YFSETQ. The CDR3 is 14 amino acids. V shed 4 bases and J shed 7 bases, with 18 bases lying between them. CDR3 coding DNA: TGCGCCAGCAGCCCAAGGGACACCGGTGGGGAGCAGTACTTC. Its translation is CASSPRDTGGEQYF.

This clone was observed a single time. Written as DNA, the CDR3 is TGCGCCAGCAGCCCCCCCAGGGGGCCTGCCACCTACGAGCAGTACTTC. This gives the protein CASSPPRGPATYEQYF. This sequence joins TRBV5-1 and TRBJ2-7, with TRBD1 matching 8 bases. In germline, CDR1 is SGHRS, CDR2 YFSETQ. The CDR3 has 16 residues. After removal of 4 bases from V and 2 bases from J, the junction contained 11 bases not matched to a gene.

This chain joins TRBV4-2 and TRBJ2-1; no clear D. This CDR3 region has 15 residues. CDR1 LGHNA and CDR2 YNFKEQ come from the germline V gene. V dropped 4 bases and J dropped 1 base, with 11 bases sitting between them. The CDR3 DNA is TGTGCCAGCAGCCTTCGACGCAGATCCTACAATGAGCAGTTCTTC. Its protein is CASSLRRRSYNEQFF.

The rearrangement joins TRBV5-4 to TRBJ2-4, with D unclear. V was trimmed by 4 bases and J by 5 bases, leaving 10 bases between them. Germline V lookup: CDR1 SGHNT, CDR2 YYREEE (reference sequence). This CDR3 has 13 residues. The DNA for the CDR3 is TGTGCCAGCAGCAAAAACAGCCAAAACATTCAGTACTTC. Protein sequence: CASSKNSQNIQYF.

The V gene is TRBV29-1, the J gene TRBJ2-1, with no clear D. This CDR3 has 13 amino acids. Germline CDR1 reads SQVTM; CDR2 reads ANQGSEA. V was clipped by 4 bases and J by 2 bases, with 9 bases between them. The CDR3 sequence is CSVGVQTYNEQFF. The CDR3 DNA follows: TGCAGCGTTGGGGTCCAAACCTACAATGAGCAGTTCTTC.

The V call is TRBV29-1, the J call TRBJ1-1; no reliable D call. CDR1 is SQVTM and CDR2 is ANQGSEA in the germline V gene. The CDR3 covers 12 residues. Deletions cut 5 bases from V and 4 bases from J, with 11 bases between. The DNA for the CDR3 is TGCAGCGTTAACAGCGAAGCCACTGAAGCTTTCTTT. Translation gives CSVNSEATEAFF.

The rearrangement links TRBV7-9 to TRBJ2-3, with 7 bases identical to TRBD2. V shed 2 bases, J shed 0 bases, and the junction held 8 bases outside the gene matches. This CDR3 has 17 residues. The V gene's germline CDR1 is SEHNR and CDR2 FQNEAQ (reference sequence). The CDR3 DNA reads TGTGCCAGCAGCTTATTTCTAGCGGTAGACAGCACAGATACGCAGTATTTT. Residues: CASSLFLAVDSTDTQYF.

J is TRBJ2-5 and V is TRBV19; the match to TRBD2 covers 9 bases. This CDR3 has 13 amino acids. Germline V gene sequence: CDR1 LNHDA, CDR2 SQIVND (reference sequence). Trimming cost V 9 bases and J 6 bases; bases outside gene matches: 8. The CDR3 sequence is CASRRGGEKTQYF. CDR3 DNA sequence: TGTGCCAGCAGGCGGGGGGGTGAAAAGACCCAGTACTTC.

This clone was detected once. This rearrangement joins TRBV18 to TRBJ1-5, with 9 positions matching TRBD1. CDR3 length: 18 amino acids. The V gene's germline CDR1 is KGHSH and CDR2 LQKENI. The trim removed 5 bases at V and 4 bases at J, leaving 15 bases unmatched. The chain's CDR3 is CASSETPGTGKNNQPQHF. As DNA, the CDR3 is TGTGCCAGCTCAGAGACTCCCGGGACAGGGAAAAATAATCAGCCCCAGCATTTT. Looking up the rest from reference TRBV18 and TRBJ1-5 gives the full variable domain: NAGVMQNPRHLVRRRGQEARLRCSPMKGHSHVYWYRQLPEEGLKFMVYLQKENIIDESGMPKERFSAEFPKEGPSILRIQQVVRGDSAAYFCASSETPGTGKNNQPQHFGDGTRLSIL.

The rearrangement joins TRBV27 to TRBJ2-3; D gene ambiguous. Germline CDR1 and CDR2: MNHEY and SMNVEV (reference sequence). CDR3 length: 13 residues. Trimming removed 10 bases at V and 1 base at J, with 12 bases between. The CDR3 sequence is CATTRYGTDTQYF. CDR3 in DNA: TGTGCCACTACCAGATATGGCACAGATACGCAGTATTTT.

This chain links TRBV28 with TRBJ1-2, with D tentatively TRBD1 (5 bases). From germline, CDR1 is MDHEN and CDR2 SYDVKM. V was shortened by 7 bases and J by 4 bases, with 19 bases between the two germline ends. This CDR3 spans 15 amino acids. CDR3 in amino acids: CASMEGTHPSYGYTF. CDR3 nucleotide sequence: TGTGCCAGCATGGAAGGGACCCATCCCTCCTATGGCTACACCTTC.

The chain links TRBV5-1 to TRBJ2-2, with D unclear. Germline V CDR1 and CDR2: SGHRS, YFSETQ. The CDR3 is 11 residues long. V was cut by 7 bases and J by 5 bases, with 6 bases left in between. The chain's CDR3 is CASGETGELFF. In nucleotides, the CDR3 is TGCGCCAGCGGGGAAACCGGGGAGCTGTTTTTT.

The rearrangement links TRBV5-4 to TRBJ2-2, with D perhaps TRBD2 (5 bases). Germline CDR1 is SGHNT and CDR2 is YYREEE (reference sequence). With 6 bases removed from V and 2 bases from J, the gap between germline ends came to 11 bases. The CDR3 consists of 14 residues. CDR3 nucleotide sequence: TGTGCCAGCAACCGACGGGAAAACACCGGGGAGCTGTTTTTT. It codes for CASNRRENTGELFF.

V gene TRBV9 combines with J gene TRBJ2-1; D perhaps matches TRBD2 (5 bases). This CDR3 is built from 15 residues. The ends were cut back, 4 bases at V and 0 bases at J, with 11 bases in the middle. Per the germline V gene, CDR1 is SGDLS and CDR2 is YYNGEE. The CDR3 spells CASSTRGSSYNEQFF. The DNA for the CDR3 is TGTGCCAGCAGCACGCGAGGGAGCTCCTACAATGAGCAGTTCTTC.

By share, this clone counts as medium-sized. This chain uses TRBV6-5 with TRBJ1-2; possibly TRBD1 for D (5 bases). Per germline, CDR1 MNHEY and CDR2 SVGAGI. V dropped 5 bases and J dropped 8 bases, with 12 bases sitting between them. The CDR3 loop spans 12 amino acids. The CDR3 nucleotides are TGTGCCAGCAGTACGGGACCTGGAGGCTACACCTTC. It codes for CASSTGPGGYTF.

The rearrangement links TRBV5-4 to TRBJ2-7; 8 bases map to TRBD1. The germline gives CDR1 SGHNT, CDR2 YYREEE (reference sequence). This CDR3 is 14 amino acids long. The ends lost 4 bases at V and 4 bases at J; junction bases unmatched: 7. The CDR3 DNA reads as TGTGCCAGCAGCCCGGGCAGGGGGCGATACGAGCAGTACTTC. This translates into CASSPGRGRYEQYF. Looking up the rest from reference TRBV5-4 and TRBJ2-7 gives the full variable domain: ETGVTQSPTHLIKTRGQQVTLRCSSQSGHNTVSWYQQALGQGPQFIFQYYREEENGRGNFPPRFSGLQFPNYSSELNVNALELDDSALYLCASSPGRGRYEQYFGPGTRLTVT.

The CDR3 DNA reads TGCAGCGTCGGATACAGGGGAGAAGGCGAGCAGTACTTC. Amino acids: CSVGYRGEGEQYF. This rearrangement joins TRBV29-1 to TRBJ2-7; 7 bases fit TRBD1. This CDR3 is built from 13 residues. From germline, CDR1 is SQVTM and CDR2 ANQGSEA. After removal of 6 bases from V and 6 bases from J, the junction contained 11 bases not matched to a gene.